This T cell receptor beta chain was sequenced for a study of STAT5B mutations in CD4+ large granular lymphocyte leukemia. In the study overall: Healthy donors showed HLA-associated enrichment of the CDR3 'QG' motif.

Study-wide findings and caveats: Main leukemic clonotypes were patient-specific, but under 30% appeared at low frequency elsewhere.

Using immunoSEQ multiplex PCR, the repertoire was profiled, and TCRdb retains in-frame clones only, with some absent. The table shows 30,000 or so clones, with around 82% occurring only once. On this clone itself: The target antigen is unknown.

The sequence derives from a human donor in good health. Material for sequencing was CD4+ T cells from blood buffy coats.

For the CDR3, the DNA is TGTGCCAGCTCACCCCCGGGACAACATTTAGCCAAAAACATTCAGTACTTC. It codes for CASSPPGQHLAKNIQYF. The V and J genes are TRBV18 and TRBJ2-4; TRBD1 might be the D (6 bases). Trimming cost V 3 bases and J 0 bases, with 15 bases left between them. Germline V gene sequence: CDR1 KGHSH, CDR2 LQKENI. CDR3 length: 17 residues.